The clone carrying this TCR beta chain was observed many times. Its antigen is not identified. The CDR3 spans 16 residues. CDR1 and CDR2 from the germline V gene are SGHTA and FQGNSA. The J segment lost 1 base and the V segment lost 5 bases, leaving 9 bases of the junction unmatched. This record belongs to a study of T cell repertoires in cytomegalovirus infection. Background on the study: TCR beta signatures that were public indicated CMV infection and matching HLA type.

TCRdb processed the reads anew with MiXCR; each CDR3 protein has one entry. The repertoire holds about 160,000 distinct CDR3 sequences, with about a sixth as singletons. Study-level findings and limits: Cumulative public TCR beta family frequency identified carriers of CMV plus the relevant HLA.

Sequencing was carried out using CD8+ T cells from PBMCs. The chain has TRBV7-2 and TRBJ2-5; the match to TRBD2 covers 8 bases. The sequence was obtained from a human donor in good health (CMV status not recorded). Some clones in this sample may be carry-over from other donors' samples. Here the CDR3 reads CASSRRLARPQETQYF. DNA for the CDR3: TGTGCCAGCAGCCGAAGACTAGCGAGACCCCAAGAGACCCAGTACTTC.